The 29 T cell receptor beta chains below all came from one sample that was sequenced in a study of human T cells and chemical hapten exposure. Stated time point: healthy volunteer bleed at 6 weeks. Unseparated into fractions, whole blood served as the source from which total RNA was extracted. MiXCR, run by TCRdb on the RACE reads, gives a single entry per CDR3 protein. The sample contains more than 75,000 distinct CDR3 sequences, about 8.6% of which appear only once. Material for sequencing was whole blood. These receptors all stem from a male donor in good health. Some clones in this sample may be carry-over from other donors' samples.

The V and J genes are TRBV7-2 and TRBJ1-2; 9 positions match TRBD1. V dropped 2 bases and J dropped 8; count of bases not matched to a gene: 6. Germline V gene data show CDR1 as SGHTA and CDR2 as FQGNSA. The CDR3 is 14 residues long. The CDR3 reads CASSLNGQGYGYTF. CDR3 DNA sequence: TGTGCCAGCAGCTTAAACGGACAGGGGTACGGCTACACCTTC.

This chain connects TRBV25-1 to TRBJ2-5, with TRBD1 matching 8 bases. Germline CDR1 reads MGHDK; CDR2 reads SYGVNS. V was clipped by 4 bases and J by 5 bases; unmatched bases: 6. The CDR3 runs 14 residues. The CDR3 is CASSADRGWETQYF. The CDR3 DNA reads TGTGCCAGCAGTGCCGACAGGGGATGGGAGACCCAGTACTTC.

To note about this clonotype: The conserved final phenylalanine or tryptophan is absent from the CDR3, which likely points to a read error. This chain links TRBV5-1 with TRBJ1-6, with no clear D. Trimming removed 3 bases from V and 8 bases from J, with 12 bases in between. The CDR3 sequence is 14 residues long. Germline V gene lookup returns CDR1 SGHRS and CDR2 YFSETQ. The CDR3 DNA reads as TGCGCCAGCAGCTCCCGCAGCGGGGATTCACCCCTCCACTCT. Translated: CASSSRSGDSPLHS.

This clonotype was observed a handful of times. The chain joins TRBV6-5 to TRBJ2-1, with 10 bases that match TRBD2. V lost 5 bases, J lost 4 bases, and 8 bases stayed unmatched. The CDR3 loop spans 16 amino acids. Germline V lookup: CDR1 MNHEY, CDR2 SVGAGI. CDR3 nucleotide sequence: TGTGCCAGCAGTCCTACACTAGCGGGATGGTACAATGAGCAGTTCTTC. The encoded protein is CASSPTLAGWYNEQFF.

This clonotype was detected ten times or more. J is TRBJ2-7 and V is TRBV6-6, with D maybe TRBD2 (7 bases). CDR3 size: 12 residues. Per germline, CDR1 MNHNY and CDR2 SVGAGI (reference sequence). V was clipped by 7 bases and J by 7 bases, with 14 bases between them. The CDR3 bases are TGTGCCAGCATGGGGGGGCTCGGGGAGCAGTACTTC. Protein: CASMGGLGEQYF.

The chain uses TRBV12-3 or TRBV12-4 and TRBJ2-3, with D unresolved. The CDR3 runs to 15 residues. The germline V and J ends were trimmed by 6 bases and 4 bases, with 17 bases remaining between them. CDR3 coding DNA: TGTGCCAGCAGCCCCCCGGGCCAAGGCCCAGATACGCAGTATTTT. Encoded protein: CASSPPGQGPDTQYF.

The V call is TRBV27, the J call TRBJ2-5; D gene ambiguous. With 5 bases removed from V and 0 bases from J, the gap between germline ends came to 13 bases. Germline V CDR1 and CDR2: MNHEY, SMNVEV (reference sequence). The CDR3 length is 15 residues. CDR3 amino acids: CASSHSSGYQETQYF. The CDR3 nucleotides read TGTGCCAGCAGTCACTCCTCCGGGTACCAAGAGACCCAGTACTTC.

This clonotype has a count of ten or more. The chain links TRBV7-2 to TRBJ2-3, with D hard to call. The CDR3 is made up of 13 amino acids. V lost 6 bases and J 0 bases, leaving 7 bases between the germline ends. Germline lookup yields CDR1 SGHTA and CDR2 FQGNSA. CDR3 DNA sequence: TGTGCCAGCAGTCCGATGAGCACAGATACGCAGTATTTT. Residues: CASSPMSTDTQYF.

The V and J genes are TRBV12-3 or TRBV12-4 and TRBJ2-2; D not resolved. Trimming shortened V by 6 bases and J by 3 bases, and 14 bases separated the two germline ends. This CDR3 has 15 amino acids. The CDR3 protein is CASSITDTDTGELFF. For the CDR3, the DNA is TGTGCCAGCAGCATCACCGACACGGACACCGGGGAGCTGTTTTTT.

V is TRBV3-1 and J is TRBJ2-1, with 9 bases lining up with TRBD2. The V segment lost 1 base and the J segment 8 bases; nucleotides outside the gene matches: 9. Germline V gives CDR1 LGHDT, CDR2 YNNKEL (reference sequence). This CDR3 has 16 residues. The CDR3 region is CASSQVAGVIRDEQFF. In nucleotides, the CDR3 is TGTGCCAGCAGCCAAGTAGCGGGAGTGATTAGGGATGAGCAGTTCTTC.

This clonotype was counted only a few times. The chain recombines TRBV7-9 with TRBJ1-5; no clear D gene. Trimming removed 3 bases at V and 0 bases at J, with 12 bases between. The CDR3 is made up of 16 amino acids. Germline V gene lookup returns CDR1 SEHNR and CDR2 FQNEAQ (reference sequence). The CDR3 nucleotides are TGTGCCAGCAGCTTTGGGGAAAGCTATAGCAATCAGCCCCAGCATTTT. Amino acid sequence: CASSFGESYSNQPQHF.

This clonotype was seen many times. This chain uses TRBV6-2 or TRBV6-3 with TRBJ2-7; 8 nucleotides match TRBD1. This CDR3 contains 12 residues. V was pared by 6 bases and J by 7 bases, with 5 bases of the junction left unmatched. From germline, CDR1 is MNHEY and CDR2 SVGEGT. CDR3 sequence: CASRPDRGEQYF. The CDR3 DNA follows: TGTGCCAGCAGACCCGACAGGGGTGAGCAGTACTTC.

This rearrangement joins TRBV5-1 to TRBJ2-3; the D is unclear. Between the trimmed V and J ends, which lost 4 bases and 0 bases, there was a span of 15 bases. The CDR3 length is 16 residues. Germline values: CDR1 SGHRS, CDR2 YFSETQ. CDR3 in amino acids: CASSPEQSTSTDTQYF. The CDR3 coding sequence is TGCGCCAGCAGCCCCGAACAGAGTACTAGCACAGATACGCAGTATTTT. The entire variable domain, with the rest obtained from reference TRBV5-1 and TRBJ2-3, is as follows: KAGVTQTPRYLIKTRGQQVTLSCSPISGHRSVSWYQQTPGQGLQFLFEYFSETQRNKGNFPGRFSGRQFSNSRSEMNVSTLELGDSALYLCASSPEQSTSTDTQYFGPGTRLTVL.

There are a few counts of this clonotype. The chain uses TRBV4-2 and TRBJ2-2; D unresolved. The CDR3 contains 15 residues. V was clipped by 1 base and J by 2 bases, with 8 bases between them. CDR1 and CDR2 from the germline V gene are LGHNA and YNFKEQ. The CDR3 coding sequence is TGTGCCAGCAGCCAAGTCTTCGAAAACACCGGGGAGCTGTTTTTT. Encoded protein: CASSQVFENTGELFF.

This clonotype was counted only a few times. The rearrangement joins TRBV5-1 to TRBJ2-3; the D is unclear. The CDR3 has 15 amino acids. Germline values: CDR1 SGHRS, CDR2 YFSETQ. V dropped 2 bases and J dropped 1 base, with 11 bases sitting between them. The CDR3 nucleotides read TGCGCCAGCAGCTTTAGCTTTACAGGCACAGATACGCAGTATTTT. Residues: CASSFSFTGTDTQYF.

This chain joins TRBV5-5 and TRBJ2-6; possibly TRBD2 for D (5 bases). V shed 0 bases and J shed 2 bases, with 12 bases lying between them. The CDR3 has 17 amino acids. Germline V gene data show CDR1 as SGHKS and CDR2 as YYEKEE (reference sequence). The CDR3 loop is CASSLVSGGPGANVLTF. CDR3 sequence (DNA): TGTGCCAGCAGCTTGGTTTCAGGCGGGCCTGGGGCCAACGTCCTGACTTTC.

This clonotype has just a few counts. V and J are TRBV14 and TRBJ2-5; unclear D gene. Germline V gives CDR1 SGHDN, CDR2 FVKESK. The CDR3 extends over 13 amino acids. V was shortened by 3 bases and J by 7 bases, with 12 bases between the two germline ends. The CDR3 DNA follows: TGTGCCAGCAGCCAGGGCGGAGAGCGGACCCAGTACTTC. Translating gives CASSQGGERTQYF.

The sample holds a few counts of this clonotype. V is TRBV14 and J is TRBJ2-5; 7 bases match TRBD2. Germline values: CDR1 SGHDN, CDR2 FVKESK. V was clipped by 4 bases and J by 7 bases; unmatched bases: 9. The CDR3 runs to 14 residues. The CDR3 DNA sequence: TGTGCCAGCAGCCCGGTTGGACTAGTAGCGACCCAGTACTTC. Amino acids: CASSPVGLVATQYF.

The chain links TRBV9 to TRBJ2-1; TRBD2 is a possible D gene (6 bases). The CDR3 extends over 19 amino acids. V gave up 4 bases and J gave up 4 bases, with 27 bases separating them. Germline V lookup: CDR1 SGDLS, CDR2 YYNGEE. The CDR3 DNA follows: TGTGCCAGCAGCCCCCGCCCCCCAGGATTGGGGGGTTCATACAATGAGCAGTTCTTC. Translated: CASSPRPPGLGGSYNEQFF.

The chain links TRBV11-1 to TRBJ2-1; 10 bases match TRBD1. V lost 4 bases to trimming and J lost 2 bases; unmatched junction nucleotides: 2. The CDR3 is 15 amino acids. The germline CDR1 and CDR2 sequences are SGHAT and FQDESV (reference sequence). DNA of the CDR3: TGTGCCAGCAGCTCGGGACAGGGGACCTACAATGAGCAGTTCTTC. It specifies CASSSGQGTYNEQFF. Filled out from reference TRBV11-1 and TRBJ2-1, the complete variable domain reads EAEVAQSPRYKITEKSQAVAFWCDPISGHATLYWYRQILGQGPELLVQFQDESVVDDSQLPKDRFSAERLKGVDSTLKIQPAELGDSAMYLCASSSGQGTYNEQFFGPGTRLTVL.

This sequence joins TRBV29-1 and TRBJ1-4, with a possible D match to TRBD1 (5 bases). Per the germline V gene, CDR1 is SQVTM and CDR2 is ANQGSEA. Trimming removed 0 bases from V and 6 bases from J, with 14 bases in between. CDR3 length: 15 residues. CDR3 DNA sequence: TGCAGCGTTGAAGATCGGGGGAGGGGAGATGAAAAACTGTTTTTT. Translation: CSVEDRGRGDEKLFF. The variable domain in full, completed from reference TRBV29-1 and TRBJ1-4, reads SAVISQKPSRDICQRGTSLTIQCQVDSQVTMMFWYRQQPGQSLTLIATANQGSEATYESGFVIDKFPISRPNLTFSTLTVSNMSPEDSSIYLCSVEDRGRGDEKLFFGSGTQLSVL.

This sequence joins TRBV27 and TRBJ1-6; D is uncertain. The CDR3 is 14 amino acids. V lost 4 bases to trimming and J lost 4 bases, with 8 bases between them. The germline V gene has CDR1 MNHEY and CDR2 SMNVEV (reference sequence). The CDR3 DNA reads TGTGCCAGCAGTTCTTTGGCGTATAATTCACCCCTCCACTTT. Amino acids: CASSSLAYNSPLHF.

This clonotype was detected only a few times. This sequence joins TRBV7-9 and TRBJ2-5, with D unresolved. The CDR3 is 13 amino acids. Trimming cost V 2 bases and J 4 bases, with 8 bases left between them. Per the germline V gene, CDR1 is SEHNR and CDR2 is FQNEAQ (reference sequence). For the CDR3, the DNA is TGTGCCAGCAGCTTACCTCCCACAGAGACCCAGTACTTC. Protein sequence: CASSLPPTETQYF.

This clonotype came up many times. This chain uses TRBV2 with TRBJ1-5, with no clear D. Germline CDR1 is SNHLY and CDR2 is FYNNEI. The V and J ends lost 3 bases and 7 bases respectively, with 10 bases between them. The CDR3 totals 13 residues. The CDR3 here is CASSDRSGQPQHF. The CDR3 DNA sequence: TGTGCCAGCAGTGACAGGTCCGGGCAGCCCCAGCATTTT.

This sequence joins TRBV4-3 and TRBJ2-7; 8 bases are a match to TRBD1. The CDR3 runs 15 residues. CDR1 is LGHNA, CDR2 YSLEER, per germline. V lost 2 bases, J lost 5 bases, and 8 bases stayed unmatched. The CDR3 DNA follows: TGCGCCAGCAGCCAACGGTGGCAGGGGGCCGACGAGCAGTACTTC. Translation: CASSQRWQGADEQYF.

The chain joins TRBV20-1 to TRBJ1-6; the D gene is possibly TRBD1 (5 bases). Germline assignment: CDR1 DFQATT and CDR2 SNEGSKA (reference sequence). With 3 bases removed from V and 5 bases from J, the gap between germline ends came to 14 bases. The CDR3 totals 15 residues. The CDR3 bases are TGCAGTGCTAGTCCTCCGGGACCCCATAATTCACCCCTCCACTTT. Translated: CSASPPGPHNSPLHF.

This clonotype was recorded a few times. V and J are TRBV18 and TRBJ1-2; D is uncertain. The CDR3 contains 13 residues. Looked up from germline, CDR1 is KGHSH and CDR2 is LQKENI. The V end lost 0 bases, the J end lost 6 bases, and 8 bases lay between the germline ends. CDR3 bases: TGTGCCAGCTCACCACCACGGGATCATGGCTACACCTTC. This encodes CASSPPRDHGYTF.

The rearrangement links TRBV18 to TRBJ1-5; D gene uncertain. Trimming shortened V by 3 bases and J by 8 bases, and 14 bases separated the two germline ends. This CDR3 has 14 amino acids. Germline-derived CDR1 and CDR2 are KGHSH and LQKENI. The CDR3 sequence is CASSPGPYAEPQHF. CDR3 nucleotide sequence: TGTGCCAGCTCACCCGGACCTTACGCCGAGCCCCAGCATTTT.

V is TRBV20-1 and J is TRBJ1-2; no reliable D call. Deletions cut 6 bases from V and 2 bases from J, with 10 bases between. Germline CDR1 and CDR2: DFQATT and SNEGSKA (reference sequence). The CDR3 extends over 12 amino acids. CDR3: CSAAGRNYGYTF. Written as DNA, the CDR3 is TGCAGTGCAGCCGGACGGAACTATGGCTACACCTTC.